These 25 T cell receptor beta chains share one sample of origin, sequenced in a study of T cell responses to AZD1222 COVID-19 vaccine. Profiled with immunoSEQ multiplex PCR; TCRdb holds only in-frame clones, not every one. The sample lists fewer than 20,000 clones, around 92% occurring once. The specimen comprised peripheral blood, sampled 28 days after the second AZD1222 dose. The source is an adult who received the AZD1222 COVID-19 vaccine.

V and J are TRBV5-4 and TRBJ2-2; D is unclear. This CDR3 has 13 residues. Trimming took off 4 bases at V and 7 bases at J, with 11 bases between the two ends. Germline CDR1 SGHNT, CDR2 YYREEE (reference sequence). The CDR3 here is CASSPRSRGELFF. In nucleotides, the CDR3 is TGTGCCAGCAGCCCGAGATCCCGCGGGGAGCTGTTTTTT.

The rearrangement joins TRBV12-3 or TRBV12-4 to TRBJ2-6, with 7 bases that match TRBD2. The J segment lost 3 bases and the V segment lost 7 bases, leaving 0 bases of the junction unmatched. The CDR3 is 13 residues long. The CDR3 region has the DNA TGTGCCAGCACTAGCGGTGGGGCCAACGTCCTGACTTTC. This encodes CASTSGGANVLTF.

The chain is built from TRBV5-1 and TRBJ2-6; D is ambiguous. The V and J ends lost 2 bases and 0 bases respectively, with 15 bases between them. CDR1 and CDR2 from the germline V gene are SGHRS and YFSETQ. The CDR3 sequence is 18 residues long. Written as DNA, the CDR3 is TGCGCCAGCAGCTTTTCAGGCGCCACGCTCTCTGGGGCCAACGTCCTGACTTTC. The encoded protein is CASSFSGATLSGANVLTF.

V usage is TRBV10-3 and J usage is TRBJ2-7; 8 bases fit TRBD2. This CDR3 contains 11 residues. J gave up 5 bases and V 11 bases, and 5 bases lay outside the gene matches. Germline V gives CDR1 ENHRY, CDR2 SYGVKD. CDR3 protein: CAFPGGDEQYV. Here the CDR3 DNA reads TGTGCCTTCCCGGGGGGGGACGAGCAGTACGTC.

The chain links TRBV30 to TRBJ1-2; weak D call: TRBD1 (6 bases). Germline lookup yields CDR1 GTSNPN and CDR2 SVGIG (reference sequence). The CDR3 runs 14 residues. The V end lost 2 bases, the J end lost 8 bases, and 18 bases lay between the germline ends. CDR3 loop: CAWSKKQGTEGYTF. The CDR3 nucleotides read TGTGCCTGGAGTAAAAAACAGGGTACGGAAGGCTACACCTTC.

V is TRBV5-1 and J is TRBJ2-3; D not certain. The CDR3 has 15 amino acids. The ends were cut back, 1 base at V and 5 bases at J, with 14 bases in the middle. The germline V gene encodes CDR1 SGHRS and CDR2 YFSETQ. The CDR3 sequence: CASSLSSFRRDTQYF. In nucleotides, the CDR3 is TGCGCCAGCAGCTTGTCTTCCTTCAGGAGAGATACGCAGTATTTT.

V usage is TRBV30 and J usage is TRBJ2-7; D may be TRBD2 (6 bases). Germline V gives CDR1 GTSNPN, CDR2 SVGIG (reference sequence). V was shortened by 2 bases and J by 9 bases, with 14 bases between the two germline ends. CDR3 length: 12 amino acids. The DNA for the CDR3 is TGTGCCTGGAGTAGGGACTTCTCGGGGCAGTACTTC. It specifies CAWSRDFSGQYF.

The genes are TRBV5-1 and TRBJ1-5, with D perhaps matching TRBD1 (5 bases). CDR3 length: 15 residues. Germline V gene sequence: CDR1 SGHRS, CDR2 YFSETQ. The ends were cut back, 0 bases at V and 5 bases at J, with 12 bases in the middle. The CDR3 region has the DNA TGCGCCAGCAGCTTGGCCTCGGGGCTGGATCAGCCCCAGCATTTT. Amino acids: CASSLASGLDQPQHF.

This chain links TRBV27 with TRBJ1-4; TRBD1 is a possible D gene (5 bases). Germline-derived CDR1 and CDR2 are MNHEY and SMNVEV (reference sequence). The CDR3 length is 15 residues. The V end lost 6 bases, the J end lost 0 bases, and 11 bases lay between the germline ends. The CDR3 sequence is CASRGGSATNEKLFF. The CDR3 region has the DNA TGTGCCAGCAGGGGGGGGTCTGCAACTAATGAAAAACTGTTTTTT.

This chain joins TRBV19 and TRBJ1-2; the match to TRBD1 covers 7 bases. Trimming removed 3 bases from V and 2 bases from J; junction bases left unmatched: 6. The length of the CDR3 is 15 residues. Looked up from germline, CDR1 is LNHDA and CDR2 is SQIVND (reference sequence). CDR3 loop: CASSMVQGVNYGYTF. The CDR3 DNA is TGTGCCAGTAGTATGGTGCAGGGGGTCAACTATGGCTACACCTTC.

CDR3 nucleotides: TGCGCCAGCAGTCAATCAGACAGGGCTGTTCTACCTGAAGCTTTCTTT. It encodes CASSQSDRAVLPEAFF. The chain couples TRBV23-1 to TRBJ1-1; TRBD1 matches at 7 bases. TRBV23-1 is sorted into the ORF group, with uncertain function. The CDR3 spans 16 residues. V lost 0 bases to trimming and J lost 6 bases; unmatched junction nucleotides: 10.

This rearrangement joins TRBV5-4 to TRBJ1-2; D possibly corresponds to TRBD1 (6 bases). Germline CDR1 is SGHNT and CDR2 is YYREEE (reference sequence). The CDR3 sequence is 15 residues long. The V and J ends lost 0 bases and 5 bases respectively, with 14 bases between them. In DNA form, the CDR3 reads TGTGCCAGCAGCTTGGTTGGCAGGGGCGGGTATGGCTACACCTTC. The encoded protein is CASSLVGRGGYGYTF.

There are a few counts of this clone. The chain recombines TRBV5-4 with TRBJ2-1, with 9 nucleotides matching TRBD1. V lost 4 bases and J lost 6; bases outside the gene matches: 11. The CDR3 spans 16 residues. The germline V gene encodes CDR1 SGHNT and CDR2 YYREEE (reference sequence). The CDR3 sequence is CASSPASRDRVNEQFF. Here the CDR3 DNA reads TGTGCCAGCAGCCCGGCTAGCCGGGACAGGGTCAATGAGCAGTTCTTC.

V gene TRBV29-1 combines with J gene TRBJ2-2, with 9 bases fitting TRBD1. V was pared by 7 bases and J by 0 bases, with 3 bases of the junction left unmatched. The CDR3 spans 14 residues. Germline V gene lookup returns CDR1 SQVTM and CDR2 ANQGSEA. Here the CDR3 DNA reads TGCAGCGGGGGGACAGGGTCGAACACCGGGGAGCTGTTTTTT. Amino acid sequence: CSGGTGSNTGELFF.

A single count supports this clone. V is TRBV6-6 and J is TRBJ1-2; the D is unclear. V lost 6 bases and J 8 bases, leaving 13 bases between the germline ends. The CDR3 is made up of 12 amino acids. Germline CDR1 MNHNY, CDR2 SVGAGI (reference sequence). The CDR3 DNA follows: TGTGCCAGCAGCCCTGCCGACGGGGGCTACACCTTC. Translation: CASSPADGGYTF.

The gene calls are TRBV3-1 (or the pseudogene TRBV3-2) and TRBJ1-6; a possible D gene is TRBD1 (5 bases). V was cut by 4 bases and J by 9 bases, with 7 bases left in between. The CDR3 is made up of 12 amino acids. Germline V gene data show CDR1 as LGHDT and CDR2 as YNNKEL (reference sequence). The CDR3 spells CASSPGGSPLHF. The CDR3 DNA is TGTGCCAGCAGCCCCGGGGGTTCACCCCTCCACTTT.

This sequence joins TRBV29-1 and TRBJ1-3; the D is unclear. From germline, CDR1 is SQVTM and CDR2 ANQGSEA. CDR3 length: 15 amino acids. V dropped 5 bases and J dropped 0 bases, with 14 bases sitting between them. The CDR3 protein is CSVIIGPDSGNTIYF. CDR3 DNA sequence: TGCAGCGTTATAATAGGGCCTGACTCTGGAAACACCATATATTTT. Based on the CDR3 plus reference TRBV29-1 and TRBJ1-3, the full variable domain is SAVISQKPSRDICQRGTSLTIQCQVDSQVTMMFWYRQQPGQSLTLIATANQGSEATYESGFVIDKFPISRPNLTFSTLTVSNMSPEDSSIYLCSVIIGPDSGNTIYFGEGSWLTVV.

The chain carries TRBV7-9 and TRBJ2-1; maybe TRBD1 (6 bases). The length of the CDR3 is 18 residues. Trimming cost V 3 bases and J 0 bases, with 18 bases left between them. CDR1 SEHNR and CDR2 FQNEAQ come from the germline V gene (reference sequence). For the CDR3, the DNA is TGTGCCAGCAGCTTCGCTCGGGCAGGGGCTAACTCCTACAATGAGCAGTTCTTC. Amino acids: CASSFARAGANSYNEQFF.

The chain combines TRBV2 with TRBJ1-2, with D unresolved. V gave up 8 bases and J gave up 6 bases, with 22 bases separating them. The CDR3 length is 15 residues. CDR1 SNHLY and CDR2 FYNNEI come from the germline V gene. The CDR3 nucleotides are TGTGCCAGCCACGATAGCCCCTTTCAAGGAAATGGCTACACCTTC. This codes for CASHDSPFQGNGYTF.

The rearrangement joins TRBV10-3 to TRBJ1-1; 7 bases align to TRBD1. This CDR3 has 16 amino acids. Germline CDR1 reads ENHRY; CDR2 reads SYGVKD. The trim removed 2 bases at V and 5 bases at J, leaving 11 bases unmatched. CDR3 nucleotide sequence: TGTGCCATCAGTGAGCGACAGGGCGGTGGGGGAACTGAAGCTTTCTTT. Translating gives CAISERQGGGGTEAFF.

The chain links TRBV19 to TRBJ1-4; D gene unclear. From germline, CDR1 is LNHDA and CDR2 SQIVND (reference sequence). Trimming shortened V by 4 bases and J by 6 bases, and 18 bases separated the two germline ends. The CDR3 spans 16 residues. CDR3 residues: CASSRKSQAGDEKLFF. CDR3 coding DNA: TGTGCCAGTAGTAGAAAAAGCCAAGCCGGGGATGAAAAACTGTTTTTT. Together with reference TRBV19 and TRBJ1-4, the CDR3 gives the full variable domain: DGGITQSPKYLFRKEGQNVTLSCEQNLNHDAMYWYRQDPGQGLRLIYYSQIVNDFQKGDIAEGYSVSREKKESFPLTVTSAQKNPTAFYLCASSRKSQAGDEKLFFGSGTQLSVL.

The chain carries TRBV5-1 and TRBJ1-2, with D perhaps matching TRBD1 (5 bases). V gave up 1 base and J gave up 1 base, with 11 bases separating them. Germline CDR1 and CDR2: SGHRS and YFSETQ. The CDR3 length is 15 residues. Written as DNA, the CDR3 is TGCGCCAGCAGCTTGTTGGGGGGTTTTAACTATGGCTACACCTTC. This translates into CASSLLGGFNYGYTF.

The chain combines TRBV5-5 with TRBJ1-1, with D perhaps matching TRBD1 (5 bases). The CDR3 extends over 14 amino acids. Trimming took 0 bases from V and 4 from J, leaving 10 bases between them. Germline CDR1 and CDR2: SGHKS and YYEKEE (reference sequence). The CDR3, as DNA: TGTGCCAGCAGCTTGGTTGGGGGTAGCACTGAAGCTTTCTTT. Protein sequence: CASSLVGGSTEAFF.

The rearrangement links TRBV28 to TRBJ1-4; 11 bases map to TRBD1. J was trimmed by 10 bases and V by 6 bases; bases with no gene match: 10. This CDR3 has 15 residues. CDR1 is MDHEN and CDR2 is SYDVKM in the germline V gene. The CDR3 protein is CASRTSGTGGVKLFF. Here the CDR3 DNA reads TGTGCCAGCAGAACGTCCGGGACAGGGGGGGTAAAACTGTTTTTT.

This sequence joins TRBV19 and TRBJ2-5; 15 bases match TRBD2. V shed 5 bases, J shed 5 bases, and the junction held 9 bases outside the gene matches. The CDR3 has 17 amino acids. The germline V gene has CDR1 LNHDA and CDR2 SQIVND (reference sequence). The CDR3 region is CASSFPWTSGRAETQYF. DNA of the CDR3: TGTGCCAGTAGTTTCCCATGGACTAGCGGGAGGGCTGAGACCCAGTACTTC.